The clone carrying this TCR beta chain was seen once. Its specificity is not known. The sample belongs to a study of cytomegalovirus exposure and HLA in healthy donors. Study results and limitations: TCR beta sequences numbering around 15,000 were associated with HLA alleles at 0.05 false discovery rate in a later analysis. Indistinguishability led to the exclusion of some V segments, TRBV6-2 and TRBV6-3 included. In an earlier analysis, productive rearrangement rates for most beta V segments clustered near 87% or 30%.

Per the germline V gene, CDR1 is ENHRY and CDR2 is SYGVKD. Trimming cost V 3 bases and J 3 bases; bases outside gene matches: 7. This CDR3 is 16 amino acids long. The PCR was carried out with 60 Vbeta primers and 13 Jbeta primers. Original methodology: Counted up in a later analysis, unique TCR beta chains came to about 80 million, with 9.5 million to 13 million shared. Method: immunoSEQ multiplex PCR; TCRdb's copy keeps in-frame clones and lacks some. That table supplies the V and J calls and clone size; D and trimming were determined from the DNA. Among over 150,000 clones, 75% to 85% were seen once, and the ten largest hold roughly 1.5%.

What was sequenced was PBMCs. This chain links TRBV10-3 with TRBJ2-3, with 9 nucleotides matching TRBD1. The receptor's source is a girl aged 10 to 17 in good health and CMV-seropositive. CDR3 sequence: CAISDHRGLRTDTQYF. The CDR3 bases are TGTGCCATCAGTGATCACAGGGGGCTTCGGACAGATACGCAGTATTTT.